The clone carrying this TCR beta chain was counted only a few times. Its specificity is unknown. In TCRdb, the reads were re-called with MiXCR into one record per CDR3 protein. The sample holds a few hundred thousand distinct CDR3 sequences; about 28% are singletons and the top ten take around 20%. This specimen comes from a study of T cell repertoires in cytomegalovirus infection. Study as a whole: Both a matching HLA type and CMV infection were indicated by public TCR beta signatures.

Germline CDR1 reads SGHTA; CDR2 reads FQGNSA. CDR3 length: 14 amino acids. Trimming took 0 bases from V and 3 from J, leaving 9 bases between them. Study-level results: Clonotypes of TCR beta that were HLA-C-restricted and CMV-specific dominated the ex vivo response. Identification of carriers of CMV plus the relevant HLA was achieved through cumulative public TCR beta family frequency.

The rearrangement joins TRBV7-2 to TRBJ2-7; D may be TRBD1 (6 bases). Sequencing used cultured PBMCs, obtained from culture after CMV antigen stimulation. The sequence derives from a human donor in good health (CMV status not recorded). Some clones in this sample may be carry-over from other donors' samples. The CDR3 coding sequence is TGTGCCAGCAGCTTAGCGGGACAAATCTACGAGCAGTACTTC. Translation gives CASSLAGQIYEQYF.